A selection of T cell receptor beta chains follows, all from one sample in a study of T cell repertoires in cytomegalovirus infection. No antigens are known for them. TCRdb ran MiXCR on the reads and lists one entry per CDR3 protein. The sample carries around 800,000 distinct CDR3 sequences, about 31% recorded once. The specimen comprised cultured CD8+ T cells from PBMCs, sampled from culture after CMV antigen stimulation. These receptor sequences come from a human donor in good health (CMV status not recorded). Some clones in this sample may be carry-over from other donors' samples. CDR3s include the opening cysteine and the closing phenylalanine or tryptophan. The order of the fields is D gene, clone size, J gene, V gene, CDR3 DNA, CDR3 protein. A D gene is named only where the DNA matches it firmly. Part of the rows lack a size; the others show once, few, many or a class for expanded clones.

d_call: .
clone_size: few
j_call: TRBJ2-1
v_call: TRBV2
cdr3_nt: TGTGCCAGCAGTGAGGACAATGAGCAGTTCTTC
cdr3_aa: CASSEDNEQFF

d_call: TRBD2
clone_size: .
j_call: TRBJ2-3
v_call: TRBV20-1
cdr3_nt: TGCAGTGCTCTAGCGGGGGGGCCGCTAGTGGATACGCGGTATTTT
cdr3_aa: CSALAGGPLVDTRYF

d_call: .
clone_size: .
j_call: TRBJ2-1
v_call: TRBV12-3/TRBV12-4
cdr3_nt: TGTGCCAGCAGCCACCATTATGAGCAGTTCTTC
cdr3_aa: CASSHHYEQFF

d_call: TRBD1
clone_size: few
j_call: TRBJ1-5
v_call: TRBV10-2
cdr3_nt: TGCGCCAGCAGTACAGGGGGCCGGAATCAGCCCCAGCATTTT
cdr3_aa: CASSTGGRNQPQHF

d_call: .
clone_size: .
j_call: TRBJ1-2
v_call: TRBV9
cdr3_nt: TGTGCCAGCAGCGCTCGACTTGGGGCCCGCGGTGGTATTTCTCTCTATGGCTACACCTTC
cdr3_aa: CASSARLGARGGISLYGYTF

d_call: .
clone_size: .
j_call: TRBJ2-1
v_call: TRBV6-2/TRBV6-3
cdr3_nt: TGTGCCAGCAGTTACAGCCGGGACCTATTATACAATGAGCAGTTCTTC
cdr3_aa: CASSYSRDLLYNEQFF

d_call: .
clone_size: .
j_call: TRBJ1-1
v_call: TRBV15
cdr3_nt: TGTGCCACCAGCAGAGATCGGAATCCCCGGAACACTGAAGCTTTCTTT
cdr3_aa: CATSRDRNPRNTEAFF

d_call: .
clone_size: .
j_call: TRBJ1-2
v_call: TRBV20-1
cdr3_nt: TGCAGTGCTAGACCAGACACTACCTATGGCTACACCTTC
cdr3_aa: CSARPDTTYGYTF

d_call: .
clone_size: .
j_call: TRBJ1-1
v_call: TRBV12-3/TRBV12-4
cdr3_nt: TGTGCCAGCAGTTTTCCAGGGCGGACTGAAGCTTTCTTT
cdr3_aa: CASSFPGRTEAFF

d_call: TRBD2
clone_size: many
j_call: TRBJ2-3
v_call: TRBV7-2
cdr3_nt: TGTGCCAGCAGCTTAAGAGGACTAGCAGCTAGCACAGATACGCAGTATTTT
cdr3_aa: CASSLRGLAASTDTQYF

d_call: .
clone_size: few
j_call: TRBJ2-1
v_call: TRBV7-9
cdr3_nt: TGTGCCAGCAGCTCCCCGGGACAATACTTGTACAATGAGCAGTTCTTC
cdr3_aa: CASSSPGQYLYNEQFF

d_call: .
clone_size: .
j_call: TRBJ2-3
v_call: TRBV6-5
cdr3_nt: TGTGCCAGCAGTCTAACAGGGTGGGCAGATACGCAGTATTTT
cdr3_aa: CASSLTGWADTQYF

d_call: TRBD1
clone_size: few
j_call: TRBJ2-2
v_call: TRBV20-1
cdr3_nt: TGCAGTGCTAGGGATCGACAGGGGGCGGCCACCGGGGAGCTGTTTTTT
cdr3_aa: CSARDRQGAATGELFF

d_call: .
clone_size: few
j_call: TRBJ2-7
v_call: TRBV6-5
cdr3_nt: TGTGCCAGCAGTGAGGGACCGATGCACGAGCAGTACTTC
cdr3_aa: CASSEGPMHEQYF

d_call: TRBD2
clone_size: few
j_call: TRBJ2-1
v_call: TRBV7-9
cdr3_nt: TGTGCCAGCAGCTCAGGTAGACTAGCGGGGGGAGGATTGTCCTACAATGAGCAGTTCTTC
cdr3_aa: CASSSGRLAGGGLSYNEQFF

d_call: .
clone_size: .
j_call: TRBJ2-2
v_call: TRBV15
cdr3_nt: TGTGCCACCACCGGGACACCGACCGGGGAGCTGTTTTTT
cdr3_aa: CATTGTPTGELFF

d_call: .
clone_size: once
j_call: TRBJ1-1
v_call: TRBV5-1
cdr3_nt: TGCGCCAACAGCTTTCGGGGAGATGACACTGAAGCTTTCTTT
cdr3_aa: CANSFRGDDTEAFF

d_call: .
clone_size: few
j_call: TRBJ2-5
v_call: TRBV7-4
cdr3_nt: TGTGCCAGCAGCAGCCCACAGGTTTGGGAGACCCAGTACTTC
cdr3_aa: CASSSPQVWETQYF

d_call: .
clone_size: few
j_call: TRBJ2-1
v_call: TRBV20-1
cdr3_nt: TGCAGTGCTAGCGAAGACTACAGCTCCTACAATGAGCAGTTCTTC
cdr3_aa: CSASEDYSSYNEQFF

d_call: .
clone_size: .
j_call: TRBJ1-5
v_call: TRBV27
cdr3_nt: TGTGCCAGCCGCGGACCCAATCAGCCCCAGCATTTT
cdr3_aa: CASRGPNQPQHF

d_call: .
clone_size: .
j_call: TRBJ2-3
v_call: TRBV7-6
cdr3_nt: TGTGTCAGCAGCTCCAATGACAGCCCAGATACGCAGTATTTT
cdr3_aa: CVSSSNDSPDTQYF